This note documents a single T cell receptor beta chain sequence. Its target is not known. The V end was cut by 2 bases, the J end by 1 base, with 13 bases between. The CDR3 is 15 residues long. The V gene's germline CDR1 is SGHRS and CDR2 YFSETQ. The data were obtained in a study of shared clonotypes between healthy human individuals. General study findings and limits: Naive CD4 clonotypes overlapped across a few donors at about 5%. Clonotype sharing among donors likely depends on sequencing depth. Compared with memory subsets, naive subsets generally had larger estimated richness.

TCRdb's copy holds only in-frame clones and misses some; the assay was immunoSEQ multiplex PCR. The sample has more than 2 million clones; almost 96% are singletons. Sequenced material: naive CD4+ T cells sorted from blood. As to subset: CD45RA+ positively selected. The clonotype originates from a man between 18 and 35 years old in good health. This rearrangement joins TRBV5-1 to TRBJ2-7; D might be TRBD1 (6 bases). In nucleotides, the CDR3 is TGCGCCAGCAGCTTTCGGGACACATTTTCCTACGAGCAGTACTTC. Encoded protein: CASSFRDTFSYEQYF.